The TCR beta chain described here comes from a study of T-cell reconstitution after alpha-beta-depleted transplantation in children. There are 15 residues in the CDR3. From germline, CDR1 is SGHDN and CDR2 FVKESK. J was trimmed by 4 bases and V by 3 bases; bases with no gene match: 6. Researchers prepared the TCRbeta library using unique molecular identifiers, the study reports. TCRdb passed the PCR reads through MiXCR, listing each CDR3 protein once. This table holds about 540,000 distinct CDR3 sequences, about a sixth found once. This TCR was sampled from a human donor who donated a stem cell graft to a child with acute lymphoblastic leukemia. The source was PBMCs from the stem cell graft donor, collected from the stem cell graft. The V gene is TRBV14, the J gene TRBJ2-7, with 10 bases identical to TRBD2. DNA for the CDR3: TGTGCCAGCAGCCATCCGGCTAGCGGGAGTTACGAGCAGTACTTC. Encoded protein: CASSHPASGSYEQYF.